Presented here are 9 T cell receptor beta chains from one specimen sequenced in a study of identical twins. TCRdb processed the 5' RACE reads anew with MiXCR; each CDR3 protein has one entry. The data show 1.5 million to 2 million distinct CDR3 sequences, less than 35% seen once. Sequencing was done on a sample of cord blood. These receptors all stem from a newborn girl in good health.

This sequence joins TRBV25-1 and TRBJ2-5, with 10 bases fitting TRBD2. Germline V gene data show CDR1 as MGHDK and CDR2 as SYGVNS. The CDR3 is 16 residues long. V lost 1 base, J lost 2 bases, and 4 bases stayed unmatched. The CDR3 DNA reads as TGTGCCAGCAGTGAATCGACTAGCGGGCCTCAAGAGACCCAGTACTTC. It codes for CASSESTSGPQETQYF.

The chain employs TRBV7-2 and TRBJ2-7; TRBD2 agrees at 10 bases. The CDR3 runs to 16 residues. Germline loops: CDR1 SGHTA, CDR2 FQGNSA. V trimming: 0 bases; J trimming: 2 bases; junction bases outside the gene matches: 4. For the CDR3, the DNA is TGTGCCAGCAGCTTAGCAATTAGCGGGAGGACCTACGAGCAGTACTTC. Translating it yields CASSLAISGRTYEQYF.

This clonotype was observed a few times. The chain combines TRBV3-1 with TRBJ2-1, with 12 bases that match TRBD2. CDR1 LGHDT and CDR2 YNNKEL come from the germline V gene (reference sequence). Germline trimming cut 1 base from V and 8 bases from J; bases unmatched to any gene: 3. This CDR3 comprises 15 residues. The DNA for the CDR3 is TGTGCCAGCAGCCAAGGGACTAGCGGGGTTTATGAGCAGTTCTTC. As protein: CASSQGTSGVYEQFF.

This clonotype was found a few times. The chain is built from TRBV20-1 and TRBJ1-5, with D possibly matching TRBD1 (5 bases). This CDR3 is 13 amino acids long. V gave up 5 bases and J gave up 4 bases, with 12 bases separating them. Germline V CDR1 and CDR2: DFQATT, SNEGSKA (reference sequence). The CDR3 sequence: CSAYTGQNQPQHF. CDR3 nucleotide sequence: TGCAGTGCTTACACGGGGCAAAATCAGCCCCAGCATTTT.

This clonotype was observed a few times. The rearrangement uses TRBV29-1 and TRBJ1-2; a possible D gene is TRBD1 (6 bases). This CDR3 has 14 residues. V lost 3 bases and J 8 bases, leaving 19 bases between the germline ends. Germline CDR1 and CDR2: SQVTM and ANQGSEA. The CDR3 nucleotides read TGCAGCGTTGATACAGGGCTTTCAGTGGAAGGCTACACCTTC. Translation gives CSVDTGLSVEGYTF.

In its sample, this clonotype was seen many times. This sequence joins TRBV5-1 and TRBJ2-1; 10 bases are shared with TRBD2. Trimming removed 4 bases from V and 5 bases from J; junction bases left unmatched: 6. The germline CDR1 and CDR2 sequences are SGHRS and YFSETQ. CDR3 length: 15 residues. This CDR3 reads CASSTTSGANNEQFF. In DNA, the CDR3 is TGCGCCAGCAGCACAACTAGCGGGGCCAACAATGAGCAGTTCTTC.

The gene calls are TRBV27 and TRBJ2-1; no clear D gene. The V end lost 3 bases, the J end lost 9 bases, and 15 bases lay between the germline ends. Germline V CDR1 and CDR2: MNHEY, SMNVEV (reference sequence). The CDR3 has 14 residues. This CDR3 is CASSFRQDGSEQFF. The CDR3 nucleotides read TGTGCCAGCAGTTTTAGGCAGGACGGTAGTGAGCAGTTCTTC.

The table lists this clonotype with many counts. The chain employs TRBV9 and TRBJ2-3; weak D call: TRBD2 (5 bases). Between the trimmed V and J ends, which lost 4 bases and 0 bases, there was a span of 15 bases. Germline CDR1 is SGDLS and CDR2 is YYNGEE. The CDR3 spans 16 residues. CDR3 sequence reads: CASSPRGLPSTDTQYF. CDR3 sequence (DNA): TGTGCCAGCAGCCCTCGGGGATTACCTAGCACAGATACGCAGTATTTT.

As concerns this clonotype: One end of the junction fails to match germline, which may point to a read error. The J gene is TRBJ2-7, the V gene TRBV11-2; 9 nucleotides align to TRBD2. This CDR3 is 15 amino acids long. Germline lookup yields CDR1 SGHAT and CDR2 FQNNGV. Here the CDR3 reads CASSFSRLAGYGQYF. CDR3 nucleotide sequence: TGTGCCAGCAGCTTTAGCCGCCTAGCGGGGTACGGGCAGTACTTC. Variable domain in full (rest from reference TRBV11-2 and TRBJ2-7): EAGVAQSPRYKIIEKRQSVAFWCNPISGHATLYWYQQILGQGPKLLIQFQNNGVVDDSQLPKDRFSAERLKGVDSTLKIQPAKLEDSAVYLCASSFSRLAGYGQYFGPGTRLTVT.